The clone carrying this T cell receptor beta chain was seen at least ten times. Its cognate antigen is unknown. This sample was included in a study of T-cell reconstitution after alpha-beta-depleted transplantation in children. Whole-study results and caveats: Newly produced T cells mostly provided counts and TCRbeta diversity after one year, as hyperexpanded clones declined.

It was with unique molecular identifiers that the TCRbeta library was prepared. TCRdb fed the PCR reads into MiXCR, producing one record per CDR3 protein. The table has approximately 300,000 distinct CDR3 sequences, over 7.5% seen once. Germline values: CDR1 SGHDN, CDR2 FVKESK. The CDR3 extends over 14 amino acids. Deletions cut 4 bases from V and 2 bases from J, with 11 bases between. The input for sequencing was peripheral blood, taken 360 days after TCRalphabeta/CD19-depleted stem cell transplant. This sequence joins TRBV14 and TRBJ2-5, with D possibly TRBD1 on 6 matching bases. This TCR derives from a female patient aged 2-9 years who had a stem cell transplant for Fanconi anemia, so the T cells may come from the graft donor. CDR3 sequence (DNA): TGTGCCAGCAGCCTAGGGACACCTCAAGAGACCCAGTACTTC. Its translation is CASSLGTPQETQYF.